This is a list of T cell receptor beta chains from one sample in a study of early T cells in non-severe SARS-CoV-2 infection. MiXCR, run by TCRdb on the 5' RACE reads, gives a single entry per CDR3 protein. The repertoire holds roughly 36,000 distinct CDR3 sequences, with under 6.5% as singletons. Sample: whole blood. These receptors originate from an adult who was a healthcare worker with PCR-confirmed SARS-CoV-2 infection or an uninfected control (not recorded which). Each CDR3 is given with its conserved first and last residue. The D gene is left open where the match is weak. Size is stated for part of the rows, as once, few or many counts, or as a class when the clone is expanded.

cdr3_length | clone_size | j_call | d_call | v_call | cdr3_aa | cdr3_nt
14 | many | TRBJ2-2 | TRBD1 | TRBV6-5 | CASGRTGDTGELFF | TGTGCCAGCGGAAGGACAGGGGACACCGGGGAGCTGTTTTTT
14 | medium-sized | TRBJ1-2 | . | TRBV18 | CASSPGGYGYGYTF | TGTGCCAGCTCACCAGGGGGCTATGGCTATGGCTACACCTTC
17 | few | TRBJ2-5 | TRBD2 | TRBV9 | CASSVGSSGAPQETQYF | TGTGCCAGCAGCGTAGGATCTAGCGGGGCTCCCCAAGAGACCCAGTACTTC
15 | . | TRBJ2-7 | TRBD1 | TRBV20-1 | CSASLLGQGTYEQYF | TGCAGTGCTAGCCTCCTCGGACAGGGGACCTACGAGCAGTACTTC
15 | few | TRBJ1-1 | . | TRBV3-1 | CASSPPTGQNTEAFF | TGTGCCAGCAGCCCGCCTACGGGACAAAACACTGAAGCTTTCTTT
14 | . | TRBJ2-3 | . | TRBV5-1 | CASSHVGGADTQYF | TGCGCCAGCAGCCACGTGGGGGGCGCGGATACGCAGTATTTT
15 | few | TRBJ2-2 | . | TRBV27 | CASSFSYDPTGELFF | TGTGCCAGCAGTTTTTCCTATGACCCCACCGGGGAGCTGTTTTTT
16 | many | TRBJ2-6 | . | TRBV6-1 | CASSEAEATGANVLTF | TGTGCCAGCAGTGAAGCTGAGGCCACTGGGGCCAACGTCCTGACTTTC
13 | many | TRBJ1-2 | . | TRBV14 | CASSQGLNYGYTF | TGTGCCAGCAGCCAAGGACTAAACTATGGCTACACCTTC
15 | many | TRBJ2-2 | . | TRBV30 | CAWSVLGADTGELFF | TGTGCCTGGAGTGTACTAGGGGCGGACACCGGGGAGCTGTTTTTT
15 | . | TRBJ1-4 | . | TRBV18 | CASSPRKGEGEKLFF | TGTGCCAGCTCCCCTCGGAAGGGCGAAGGTGAAAAACTGTTTTTT
17 | many | TRBJ2-6 | . | TRBV10-3 | CAISGAGKSSGANVLTF | TGTGCCATCAGTGGAGCAGGCAAGAGCTCTGGGGCCAACGTCCTGACTTTC
14 | many | TRBJ2-4 | . | TRBV11-2 | CASSQPGGLNIQYF | TGTGCCAGCAGCCAACCCGGAGGTCTAAACATTCAGTACTTC
14 | few | TRBJ1-4 | TRBD1 | TRBV2 | CASSSGQGGEKLFF | TGTGCCAGCAGTTCGGGACAGGGAGGTGAAAAACTGTTTTTT
17 | many | TRBJ2-7 | TRBD2 | TRBV15 | CATSRDSAGVTTYEQYF | TGTGCCACCAGCAGAGATTCTGCGGGGGTGACTACCTACGAGCAGTACTTC
13 | many | TRBJ2-1 | . | TRBV20-1 | CSASRPTWDEQFF | TGCAGTGCTTCCCGCCCGACCTGGGATGAGCAGTTCTTC
13 | many | TRBJ1-6 | . | TRBV6-6 | CASSSGWIEPLHF | TGTGCCAGCAGTTCAGGGTGGATTGAACCCCTCCACTTT
12 | many | TRBJ2-4 | . | TRBV12-3/TRBV12-4 | CASSLARNIQYF | TGTGCCAGCAGTTTAGCGCGTAACATTCAGTACTTC
14 | few | TRBJ2-5 | . | TRBV7-9 | CASSLHLRGETQYF | TGTGCCAGCAGCCTACACTTGAGAGGGGAGACCCAGTACTTC
14 | many | TRBJ2-7 | TRBD1 | TRBV20-1 | CSATDRGFAYEQYF | TGCAGTGCTACGGACAGGGGGTTTGCCTACGAGCAGTACTTC
13 | many | TRBJ2-7 | . | TRBV9 | CASSGTESYEQYF | TGTGCCAGCAGCGGGACAGAATCCTACGAGCAGTACTTC
16 | many | TRBJ1-2 | TRBD1 | TRBV5-5 | CASSSARDSINYGYTF | TGTGCCAGCAGCTCAGCCCGGGACAGCATTAACTATGGCTACACCTTC
15 | many | TRBJ2-5 | . | TRBV12-3/TRBV12-4 | CASSTSWGTQETQYF | TGTGCCAGCAGCACATCCTGGGGGACGCAAGAGACCCAGTACTTC
12 | many | TRBJ1-6 | . | TRBV27 | CASSLTGIPLHF | TGTGCCAGCAGTCTCACAGGGATACCCCTCCACTTT
15 | . | TRBJ2-3 | . | TRBV14 | CASSQDRGLRDTQYF | TGTGCCAGCAGCCAAGACAGGGGATTGAGGGATACGCAGTATTTT
18 | many | TRBJ2-7 | . | TRBV14 | CASSQKSYLGRSSYEQYF | TGTGCCAGCAGCCAAAAGTCTTATTTGGGACGGAGCTCCTACGAGCAGTACTTC
15 | . | TRBJ2-3 | . | TRBV23-1 | CASSTIAGSTDTQYF | TGCGCCAGCAGTACTATAGCAGGGAGCACAGATACGCAGTATTTT
11 | many | TRBJ1-1 | . | TRBV29-1 | CSVGGDTEAFF | TGCAGCGTTGGTGGGGATACTGAAGCTTTCTTT
14 | . | TRBJ2-3 | . | TRBV29-1 | CSVEGSDYTDTQYF | TGCAGCGTTGAAGGTTCGGACTACACAGATACGCAGTATTTT
14 | many | TRBJ2-2 | . | TRBV2 | CASSEQTYTGELFF | TGTGCCAGCAGTGAACAGACTTACACCGGGGAGCTGTTTTTT